Only a few counts were recorded for the clone carrying this TCR beta chain. The sample comes from a study of blood T cell repertoires in COVID-19. Study as a whole: The United States, Italy and Spain supplied acute and convalescent COVID-19 samples. T cells, B-cell-depleted T cells, or PBMCs provided the cDNA or gDNA that served as material.

In the original workflow: Amplification of reference gene primers was used by the study to estimate nucleated cell counts. Only in-frame clones appear in the TCRdb table, and some are missing; sequencing was by immunoSEQ multiplex PCR. The V and J calls and clone size come from that table; D and trimming were worked out from the DNA. The sample lists 190,000 or so clones, over 75% occurring once. In germline, CDR1 is SNHLY, CDR2 FYNNEI. Trimming cost V 8 bases and J 6 bases; bases outside gene matches: 12. The CDR3 runs 14 residues. The sample consisted of peripheral blood. The TCR was taken from a man between 40 and 49 years old with active or convalescent COVID-19. V and J are TRBV2 and TRBJ1-2; 7 bases are shared with TRBD1. The CDR3 coding sequence is TGTGCCAGCCAGATGAACAGGGGAGCGGATGGCTACACCTTC. Translation gives CASQMNRGADGYTF.